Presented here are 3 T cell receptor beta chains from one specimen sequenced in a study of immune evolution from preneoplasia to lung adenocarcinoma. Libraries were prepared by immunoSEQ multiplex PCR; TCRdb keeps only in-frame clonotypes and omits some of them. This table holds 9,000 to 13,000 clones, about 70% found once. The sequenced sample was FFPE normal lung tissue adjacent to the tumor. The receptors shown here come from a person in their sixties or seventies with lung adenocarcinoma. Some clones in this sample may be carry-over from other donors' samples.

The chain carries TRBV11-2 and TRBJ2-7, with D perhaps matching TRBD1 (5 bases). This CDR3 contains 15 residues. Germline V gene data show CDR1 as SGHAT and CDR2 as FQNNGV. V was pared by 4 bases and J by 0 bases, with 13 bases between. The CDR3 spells CASSSLGVSSYEQYF. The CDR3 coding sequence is TGTGCCAGCAGCTCTCTAGGGGTTAGCTCCTACGAGCAGTACTTC. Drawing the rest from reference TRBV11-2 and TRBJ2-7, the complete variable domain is EAGVAQSPRYKIIEKRQSVAFWCNPISGHATLYWYQQILGQGPKLLIQFQNNGVVDDSQLPKDRFSAERLKGVDSTLKIQPAKLEDSAVYLCASSSLGVSSYEQYFGPGTRLTVT.

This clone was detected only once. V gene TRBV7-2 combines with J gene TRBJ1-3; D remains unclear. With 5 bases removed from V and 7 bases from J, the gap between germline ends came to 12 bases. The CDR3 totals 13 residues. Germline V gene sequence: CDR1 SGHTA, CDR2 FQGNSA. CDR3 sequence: CASSARNGNTIYF. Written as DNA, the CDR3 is TGTGCCAGCAGCGCACGGAATGGGAACACCATATATTTT.

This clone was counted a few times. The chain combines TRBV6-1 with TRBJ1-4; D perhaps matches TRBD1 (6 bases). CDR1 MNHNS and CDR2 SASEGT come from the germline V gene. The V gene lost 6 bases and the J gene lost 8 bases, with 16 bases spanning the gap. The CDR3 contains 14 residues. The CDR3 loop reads CASSMVQGGEKLFF. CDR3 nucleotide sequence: TGTGCCAGCAGCATGGTACAGGGAGGCGAAAAACTGTTTTTT.